These 19 T cell receptor beta chains were all obtained from the same sample, sequenced in a study of blood T cells in healthy people across ages. The use of a sample-barcoded 5' primer and a J-beta primer mix characterized a second PCR of about 7 to 12 cycles. TCRdb re-called the 5' RACE reads with MiXCR, one entry per CDR3 protein. Seen here are 600,000 or so distinct CDR3 sequences, roughly 31% observed once, and the top ten hold more than 15%. The sequenced sample consisted of blood. The receptors shown here come from a woman older than 75 in good health.

In DNA, the CDR3 is TGTGCCTGGAGTGTGATTGGCAGGAGCTCCTACGAGCAGTACTTC. Amino acids: CAWSVIGRSSYEQYF. The J gene is TRBJ2-7, the V gene TRBV30; D is unresolved. This CDR3 spans 15 amino acids. Germline V gives CDR1 GTSNPN, CDR2 SVGIG (reference sequence). V was trimmed by 0 bases and J by 0 bases, leaving 12 bases between them.

This chain links TRBV4-3 with TRBJ2-3, with 9 bases aligning to TRBD2. Germline V gives CDR1 LGHNA, CDR2 YSLEER. There are 19 residues in the CDR3. V lost 1 base, J lost 0 bases, and 11 bases stayed unmatched. The CDR3 DNA is TGCGCCAGCAGCCAAGTGCTAGCGGGGACCGGTGCTAGCACAGATACGCAGTATTTT. Protein: CASSQVLAGTGASTDTQYF.

This clonotype showed up many times. This chain uses TRBV7-6 with TRBJ1-4, with a weak D call TRBD1 (6 bases). Germline lookup yields CDR1 SGHVS and CDR2 FNYEAQ. The V end was cut by 5 bases, the J end by 0 bases, with 13 bases between. The CDR3 runs to 16 residues. CDR3 residues: CASSPLRGATNEKLFF. CDR3 nucleotides: TGTGCCAGCAGCCCGTTAAGGGGGGCAACTAATGAAAAACTGTTTTTT.

This clonotype occurred many times. The chain uses TRBV18 and TRBJ2-1; 10 positions agree with TRBD1. Germline values: CDR1 KGHSH, CDR2 LQKENI. The trim removed 8 bases at V and 1 base at J, leaving 5 bases unmatched. This CDR3 spans 15 amino acids. The CDR3 spells CASSPGQGSYNEQFF. The CDR3 coding sequence is TGTGCCAGCAGTCCGGGACAGGGGTCCTACAATGAGCAGTTCTTC.

The chain carries TRBV6-6 and TRBJ1-2, with 8 nucleotides matching TRBD1. Germline V gene lookup returns CDR1 MNHNY and CDR2 SVGAGI (reference sequence). J lost 3 bases, V lost 7 bases, and 7 bases had no gene match. The CDR3 has 14 amino acids. In nucleotides, the CDR3 is TGTGCCAGCACCCCAGGGGGCGACTACTATGGCTACACCTTC. Translating it yields CASTPGGDYYGYTF.

CDR3 nucleotides: TGTGCCAGCAGCAAAGGAGGAATAGTTTCCCCCGGTGAGCAGTTCTTC. As protein: CASSKGGIVSPGEQFF. The rearrangement links TRBV21-1 to TRBJ2-1; TRBD1 reflects the table's D call only, with no check against the DNA. TRBV21-1 is marked as a pseudogene. The CDR3 is 16 residues long.

On this clonotype itself: The junction departs from germline at one end; a sequencing error may be responsible. V is TRBV7-2 and J is TRBJ2-4; possibly TRBD2 for D (6 bases). This CDR3 contains 16 residues. CDR1 and CDR2 (germline): SGHTA, FQGNSA. CDR3 coding DNA: TGTGCCAGCAGCTTAGGGGCTTTACTAGCCGAAAACATTCAGTACTTC. Translation gives CASSLGALLAENIQYF.

The rearrangement uses TRBV5-1 and TRBJ1-2; 8 bases are a match to TRBD1. Germline values: CDR1 SGHRS, CDR2 YFSETQ. J was trimmed by 0 bases and V by 4 bases; bases with no gene match: 17. The CDR3 has 19 amino acids. CDR3 amino acids: CASSPGTGTSLSANYGYTF. Written as DNA, the CDR3 is TGCGCCAGCAGCCCCGGGACAGGAACCTCCCTCTCAGCTAACTATGGCTACACCTTC.

In the case of this clonotype: A much larger clone differs from this one at a single base, so this may be a read error. The chain combines TRBV27 with TRBJ2-1; 9 nucleotides agree with TRBD2. This CDR3 region has 16 residues. Germline CDR1 is MNHEY and CDR2 is SMNVEV (reference sequence). V lost 0 bases and J lost 6; bases outside the gene matches: 6. CDR3 amino acids: CASSLSGLATCNEQFF. The CDR3 DNA reads TGTGCCAGCAGTTTATCAGGACTAGCGACCTGCAATGAGCAGTTCTTC.

The sample holds many counts of this clonotype. The V call is TRBV7-9, the J call TRBJ2-7; 7 positions match TRBD1. From germline, CDR1 is SEHNR and CDR2 FQNEAQ (reference sequence). This CDR3 contains 14 residues. J was trimmed by 2 bases and V by 3 bases; bases with no gene match: 4. The CDR3 DNA sequence: TGTGCCAGCAGCTTTGACAGGGTCCCCTACGAGCAGTACTTC. Its protein is CASSFDRVPYEQYF.

This clonotype was counted ten times or more. V usage is TRBV3-1 and J usage is TRBJ2-7; weak D call: TRBD2 (6 bases). The V gene's germline CDR1 is LGHDT and CDR2 YNNKEL (reference sequence). The V gene lost 3 bases and the J gene lost 3 bases, with 18 bases spanning the gap. The CDR3 contains 16 residues. CDR3 loop: CASSQAGSGTFYEQYF. CDR3 bases: TGTGCCAGCAGCCAGGCGGGTAGCGGCACCTTCTACGAGCAGTACTTC.

This chain joins TRBV29-1 and TRBJ1-1, with a weak D call TRBD1 (5 bases). Trimming took 2 bases from V and 6 from J, leaving 7 bases between them. The CDR3 spans 11 residues. CDR1 SQVTM and CDR2 ANQGSEA come from the germline V gene. CDR3 residues: CSVEWGAEAFF. The CDR3 region has the DNA TGCAGCGTTGAATGGGGGGCTGAAGCTTTCTTT.

As regards this clonotype: This clone may be a read error of a much larger clone one base away. The J gene is TRBJ2-1, the V gene TRBV20-1, with 8 bases fitting TRBD1. Germline trimming cut 6 bases from V and 13 bases from J; bases unmatched to any gene: 20. This CDR3 has 15 amino acids. From germline, CDR1 is DFQATT and CDR2 SNEGSKA (reference sequence). CDR3 in amino acids: CSAPTGGGVVETQFF. In DNA, the CDR3 is TGCAGTGCGCCAACAGGGGGAGGCGTGGTGGAGACCCAGTTCTTC.

This clonotype appeared a few times. This sequence joins TRBV7-9 and TRBJ2-1; 8 positions agree with TRBD2. The end of the DNA aligns better with TRBJ2-7, so the J call may be wrong. Germline values: CDR1 SEHNR, CDR2 FQNEAQ (reference sequence). This CDR3 has 15 residues. The CDR3 loop reads CASSQSGGAYNEQYF. The DNA of the CDR3 is TGTGCCAGCAGCCAAAGCGGGGGCGCCTACAATGAGCAGTACTTC.

The table lists this clonotype with many counts. This chain joins TRBV7-2 and TRBJ2-7; a possible D gene is TRBD2 (6 bases). Trimming cost V 3 bases and J 0 bases, with 12 bases left between them. Germline CDR1 reads SGHTA; CDR2 reads FQGNSA. The CDR3 runs 15 residues. CDR3 residues: CASSLNAGRSYEQYF. CDR3 bases: TGTGCCAGCAGCTTGAATGCGGGGCGCTCCTACGAGCAGTACTTC.

This chain links TRBV12-3 or TRBV12-4 with TRBJ1-1, with TRBD1 identical over 9 bases. Trimming removed 4 bases from V and 2 bases from J; junction bases left unmatched: 5. The CDR3 consists of 15 residues. CDR3 sequence: CASSYDRGYNTEAFF. CDR3 sequence (DNA): TGTGCCAGCAGTTACGACAGGGGGTATAACACTGAAGCTTTCTTT.

The chain combines TRBV4-3 with TRBJ1-2, with D possibly TRBD1 on 5 matching bases. Germline-derived CDR1 and CDR2 are LGHNA and YSLEER. The CDR3 runs 14 residues. V dropped 3 bases and J dropped 4 bases, with 12 bases sitting between them. CDR3 in amino acids: CASSQTTGPYGYTF. The CDR3 region has the DNA TGCGCCAGCAGCCAGACAACAGGTCCCTATGGCTACACCTTC.

This clonotype was counted many times. The chain has TRBV7-6 and TRBJ2-5, with 13 positions matching TRBD2. The ends lost 1 base at V and 5 bases at J; junction bases unmatched: 7. Germline CDR1 SGHVS, CDR2 FNYEAQ. The CDR3 has 17 residues. CDR3 residues: CASSLGPLAGGRETQYF. In nucleotides, the CDR3 is TGTGCCAGCAGCTTAGGACCACTAGCGGGGGGGCGGGAGACCCAGTACTTC.

This clonotype has a handful of counts. This chain uses TRBV6-1 with TRBJ2-2; D unresolved. The CDR3 consists of 14 residues. Trimming removed 3 bases from V and 2 bases from J, with 7 bases in between. Germline CDR1 reads MNHNS; CDR2 reads SASEGT. CDR3 DNA: TGTGCCAGCAGTGAGGAGCGAAACACCGGGGAGCTGTTTTTT. This sequence encodes CASSEERNTGELFF.